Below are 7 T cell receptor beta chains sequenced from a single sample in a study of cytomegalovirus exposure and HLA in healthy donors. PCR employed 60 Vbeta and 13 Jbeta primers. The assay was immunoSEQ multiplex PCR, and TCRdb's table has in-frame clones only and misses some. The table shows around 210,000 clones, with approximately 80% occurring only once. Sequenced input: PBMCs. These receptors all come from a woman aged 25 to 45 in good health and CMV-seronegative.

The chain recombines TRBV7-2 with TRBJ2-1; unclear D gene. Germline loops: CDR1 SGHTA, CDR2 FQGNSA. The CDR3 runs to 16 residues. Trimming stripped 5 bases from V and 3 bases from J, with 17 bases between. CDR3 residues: CASSLRRSPDYNEQFF. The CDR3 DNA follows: TGTGCCAGCAGCCTCAGACGGAGCCCCGACTACAATGAGCAGTTCTTC.

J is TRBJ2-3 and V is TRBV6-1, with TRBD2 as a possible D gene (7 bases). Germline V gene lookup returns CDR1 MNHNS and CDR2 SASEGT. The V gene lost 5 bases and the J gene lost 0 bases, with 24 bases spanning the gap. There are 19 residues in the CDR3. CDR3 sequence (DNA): TGTGCCAGCAGTAAAGGGGGACATTCGGGGGGCCGGAGCACAGATACGCAGTATTTT. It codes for CASSKGGHSGGRSTDTQYF.

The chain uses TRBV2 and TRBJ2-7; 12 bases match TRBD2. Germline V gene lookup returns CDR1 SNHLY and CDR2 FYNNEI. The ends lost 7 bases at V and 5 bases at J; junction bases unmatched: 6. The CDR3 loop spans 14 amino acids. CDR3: CASNPRTSGDEQYF. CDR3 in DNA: TGTGCCAGCAACCCCAGGACTAGCGGGGACGAGCAGTACTTC.

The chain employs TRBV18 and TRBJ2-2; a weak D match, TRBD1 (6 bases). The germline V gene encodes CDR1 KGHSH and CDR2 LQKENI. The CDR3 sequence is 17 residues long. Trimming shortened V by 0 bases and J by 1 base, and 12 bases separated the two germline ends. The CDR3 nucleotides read TGTGCCAGCTCACCACCAACAGGGCAAAAGAACACCGGGGAGCTGTTTTTT. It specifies CASSPPTGQKNTGELFF.

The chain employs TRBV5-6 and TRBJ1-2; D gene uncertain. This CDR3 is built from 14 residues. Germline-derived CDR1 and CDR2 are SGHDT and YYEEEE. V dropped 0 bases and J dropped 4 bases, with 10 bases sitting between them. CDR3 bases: TGTGCCAGCAGCTTGGCGGAAGCGCTCTATGGCTACACCTTC. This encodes CASSLAEALYGYTF. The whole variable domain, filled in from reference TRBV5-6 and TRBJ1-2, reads DAGVTQSPTHLIKTRGQQVTLRCSPKSGHDTVSWYQQALGQGPQFIFQYYEEEERQRGNFPDRFSGHQFPNYSSELNVNALLLGDSALYLCASSLAEALYGYTFGSGTRLTVV.

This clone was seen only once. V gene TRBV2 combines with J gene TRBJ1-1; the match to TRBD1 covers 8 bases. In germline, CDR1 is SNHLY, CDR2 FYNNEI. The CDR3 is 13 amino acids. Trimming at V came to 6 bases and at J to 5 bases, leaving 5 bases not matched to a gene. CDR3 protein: CASRDRELTEAFF. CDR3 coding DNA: TGTGCCAGCAGGGACAGGGAATTGACTGAAGCTTTCTTT.

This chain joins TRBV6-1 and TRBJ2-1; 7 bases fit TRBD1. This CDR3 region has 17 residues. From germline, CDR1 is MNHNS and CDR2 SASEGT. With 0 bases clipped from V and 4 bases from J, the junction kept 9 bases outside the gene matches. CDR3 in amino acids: CASSEALLPGGYNEQFF. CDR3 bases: TGTGCCAGCAGTGAAGCGCTTCTCCCAGGGGGTTACAATGAGCAGTTCTTC.